This T cell receptor beta chain emerged from a study of blood T cell repertoires in COVID-19. TCRdb's table, derived via immunoSEQ multiplex PCR, lists solely in-frame clones and lacks some. The sample lists tens of thousands of clones, about 86% occurring once. J gave up 0 bases and V 2 bases, and 9 bases lay outside the gene matches. Germline-derived CDR1 and CDR2 are MNHEY and SVGEGT. The CDR3 covers 18 residues. In its sample, this clone was seen once. Sequenced sample: peripheral blood. The sequence was obtained from a woman at least 80 years old with active or convalescent COVID-19. The J gene is TRBJ1-1, the V gene TRBV6-2 or TRBV6-3; the match to TRBD1 covers 10 bases. The DNA of the CDR3 is TGTGCCAGCAGTTACACTACCGGGACAGGGGCCATGAACACTGAAGCTTTCTTT. Translation gives CASSYTTGTGAMNTEAFF.